Presented here are 8 T cell receptor beta chains from one specimen sequenced in a study of blood T cell repertoires in COVID-19. The data were produced by immunoSEQ multiplex PCR, yet TCRdb's version contains in-frame clones alone and is incomplete. This table holds hundreds of thousands of clones, 87% found once. The sequenced sample was peripheral blood. The receptors shown here come from a woman aged 40 to 50 who had recovered from COVID-19.

The chain is built from TRBV27 and TRBJ2-4, with 8 bases that match TRBD2. The germline V gene has CDR1 MNHEY and CDR2 SMNVEV (reference sequence). V shed 5 bases and J 4 bases; nucleotides not matched to a gene: 13. CDR3 length: 17 residues. CDR3 nucleotide sequence: TGTGCCAGCAGTCCCGTCTTGGTAGCGGGGACTAAAAACATTCAGTACTTC. Translation: CASSPVLVAGTKNIQYF.

The chain combines TRBV3-1 (or the pseudogene TRBV3-2) with TRBJ2-7; the D is unclear. The CDR3 extends over 15 amino acids. CDR1 is LGHDT, CDR2 YNNKEL, per germline (reference sequence). V lost 0 bases to trimming and J lost 4 bases, with 13 bases between them. CDR3 nucleotides: TGTGCCAGCAGCCAAGAGAGAGGTTTTTTTTACGAGCAGTACTTC. It yields the protein CASSQERGFFYEQYF.

CDR3 residues: CASSYWQGNTEAFF. In DNA form, the CDR3 reads TGTGCCAGCAGTTACTGGCAGGGCAACACTGAAGCTTTCTTT. The genes are TRBV6-2 or TRBV6-3 and TRBJ1-1, with D possibly being TRBD1 (5 bases). Germline-derived CDR1 and CDR2 are MNHEY and SVGEGT. CDR3 size: 14 residues. V dropped 1 base and J dropped 2 bases, with 8 bases sitting between them.

The J gene is TRBJ2-7, the V gene TRBV6-5; tentatively, D is TRBD2 (5 bases). The CDR3 runs to 15 residues. Trimming removed 5 bases at V and 3 bases at J, with 17 bases between. From germline, CDR1 is MNHEY and CDR2 SVGAGI. CDR3 nucleotides: TGTGCCAGCAGTAATGGGAGCGGACTCCTCTACGAGCAGTACTTC. Protein product: CASSNGSGLLYEQYF.

CDR3 nucleotides: TGTGCCATCAGTGCAGCAGGGGTGTGGAACACTGAAGCTTTCTTT. This encodes CAISAAGVWNTEAFF. The chain joins TRBV10-3 to TRBJ1-1; weak D call: TRBD1 (6 bases). CDR1 is ENHRY, CDR2 SYGVKD, per germline. V gave up 4 bases and J gave up 1 base, with 13 bases separating them. The CDR3 is 15 residues long.

Here the CDR3 reads CATRQGDNTEAFF. The DNA of the CDR3 is TGTGCCACCAGACAGGGGGACAACACTGAAGCTTTCTTT. This chain links TRBV10-3 with TRBJ1-1, with TRBD1 identical over 9 bases. CDR3 size: 13 residues. The V and J ends lost 10 bases and 2 bases, in that order; junction bases with no gene match: 5. Per germline, CDR1 ENHRY and CDR2 SYGVKD.

The chain employs TRBV6-2 or TRBV6-3 and TRBJ1-2; possible D gene TRBD1, 6 bases. The CDR3 length is 13 residues. Trimming removed 4 bases at V and 10 bases at J, with 16 bases between. Per the germline V gene, CDR1 is MNHEY and CDR2 is SVGEGT. Here the CDR3 reads CASSFPESGDYTF. The CDR3 bases are TGTGCCAGCAGTTTCCCCGAATCAGGGGACTACACCTTC.

This clone occurred a few times. The chain joins TRBV2 to TRBJ2-7; D perhaps matches TRBD2 (5 bases). Germline V gene lookup returns CDR1 SNHLY and CDR2 FYNNEI. The CDR3 has 14 residues. The V gene lost 4 bases and the J gene lost 6 bases, with 16 bases spanning the gap. The CDR3 DNA is TGTGCCAGCAGTGGCCCCGGGGTCCAGGCCGAGCAGTACTTC. Its translation: CASSGPGVQAEQYF. Together with reference TRBV2 and TRBJ2-7, the CDR3 gives the full variable domain: EPEVTQTPSHQVTQMGQEVILRCVPISNHLYFYWYRQILGQKVEFLVSFYNNEISEKSEIFDDQFSVERPDGSNFTLKIRSTKLEDSAMYFCASSGPGVQAEQYFGPGTRLTVT.